This T cell receptor beta chain was obtained from a study of T cell repertoires in cytomegalovirus infection. TCRdb processed the reads anew with MiXCR; each CDR3 protein has one entry. This sample has 150,000 to 200,000 distinct CDR3 sequences, with roughly 27% found just once. This CDR3 is built from 11 residues. CDR1 and CDR2 from the germline V gene are MDHEN and SYDVKM. Comment on this clonotype: Germline and junction disagree at one end, which may indicate a read error.

This sequence was found in a human donor in good health (CMV status not recorded). Some clones in this sample may be carry-over from other donors' samples. The chain uses TRBV28 and TRBJ1-1, with D perhaps TRBD1 (5 bases). Sequencing was performed on PBMCs. This CDR3 reads CANSPRVEAFF. Written as DNA, the CDR3 is TGTGCCAACAGTCCCAGGGTTGAAGCTTTCTTT.